The 21 T cell receptor beta chains presented below share a single source sample, sequenced in a study of response to subunit inactivated influenza vaccine. TCRdb fed the RT-PCR reads into MiXCR, producing one record per CDR3 protein. The sample has approximately 500,000 distinct CDR3 sequences; around 21% are singletons. The data also belong to a second study, concerning T cells expressing NK-cell markers. That source notes: UMI-tagged 5'RACE template switching yielded the TCR beta cDNA.

The source was CD4+ T cells sorted from PBMCs, collected 12 days after vaccination. These receptors all come from a man aged 50 to 59 who received an inactivated influenza vaccine.

The J gene is TRBJ1-1, the V gene TRBV20-1; no reliable D call. V lost 0 bases, J lost 0 bases, and 8 bases lay in between. Germline CDR1 is DFQATT and CDR2 is SNEGSKA (reference sequence). This CDR3 has 14 residues. CDR3 DNA sequence: TGCAGTGCTAGAGAGACCGGGATGAACACTGAAGCTTTCTTT. It translates to CSARETGMNTEAFF.

This clonotype appeared many times. The J gene is TRBJ2-7, the V gene TRBV29-1, with 7 bases fitting TRBD2. V lost 4 bases, J lost 6 bases, and 9 bases stayed unmatched. Germline-derived CDR1 and CDR2 are SQVTM and ANQGSEA. This CDR3 region has 13 residues. The CDR3 sequence is CSVGGGRAGEQYF. CDR3 coding DNA: TGCAGCGTTGGAGGAGGGAGGGCCGGCGAGCAGTACTTC.

The chain employs TRBV7-2 and TRBJ2-2; a weak D match, TRBD2 (5 bases). The CDR3 extends over 15 amino acids. V shed 3 bases and J shed 0 bases, with 8 bases lying between them. Germline-derived CDR1 and CDR2 are SGHTA and FQGNSA. CDR3 sequence reads: CASSLKRSNTGELFF. In DNA form, the CDR3 reads TGTGCCAGCAGCTTGAAGCGGTCGAACACCGGGGAGCTGTTTTTT.

The CDR3 reads CASSEHQGRNYEQYF. Written as DNA, the CDR3 is TGTGCCAGCAGTGAACACCAGGGGAGGAACTACGAGCAGTACTTC. J is TRBJ2-7 and V is TRBV2; D is possibly TRBD1 or TRBD2 (6 bases each). The CDR3 is 15 amino acids. Germline-derived CDR1 and CDR2 are SNHLY and FYNNEI. Trimming removed 2 bases from V and 3 bases from J, with 14 bases in between.

This clonotype occurred a few times. This rearrangement joins TRBV20-1 to TRBJ2-2; D not certain. The germline V and J ends were trimmed by 0 bases and 0 bases, with 8 bases remaining between them. CDR3 length equals 15 residues. In germline, CDR1 is DFQATT, CDR2 SNEGSKA (reference sequence). DNA for the CDR3: TGCAGTGCTAGAGATCGTGCGGCGAACACCGGGGAGCTGTTTTTT. Protein product: CSARDRAANTGELFF.

Only one count was recorded for this clonotype. The chain couples TRBV29-1 to TRBJ1-1, with D unclear. This CDR3 is 14 amino acids long. Trimming removed 7 bases at V and 1 base at J, with 16 bases between. Germline assignment: CDR1 SQVTM and CDR2 ANQGSEA. CDR3 bases: TGCAGCGCCACCGCGCCCCCAGGGAACACTGAAGCTTTCTTT. It encodes CSATAPPGNTEAFF. The full variable domain, rest sourced from reference TRBV29-1 and TRBJ1-1, is SAVISQKPSRDICQRGTSLTIQCQVDSQVTMMFWYRQQPGQSLTLIATANQGSEATYESGFVIDKFPISRPNLTFSTLTVSNMSPEDSSIYLCSATAPPGNTEAFFGQGTRLTVV.

The chain uses TRBV6-1 and TRBJ2-6, with D uncertain. The V end was cut by 3 bases, the J end by 3 bases, with 3 bases between. CDR1 MNHNS and CDR2 SASEGT come from the germline V gene. CDR3 size: 13 residues. CDR3 DNA sequence: TGTGCCAGCAGTGACTTTGGGGCCAACGTCCTGACTTTC. It is translated as CASSDFGANVLTF.

This chain links TRBV5-1 with TRBJ2-7, with D tentatively TRBD1 (5 bases). In germline, CDR1 is SGHRS, CDR2 YFSETQ. The germline V and J ends were trimmed by 1 base and 3 bases, with 11 bases remaining between them. This CDR3 contains 14 residues. The CDR3 here is CASSLQGTFYEQYF. For the CDR3, the DNA is TGCGCCAGCAGCTTGCAGGGTACCTTCTACGAGCAGTACTTC.

This clonotype was observed a few times. The chain carries TRBV16 and TRBJ1-1, with D possibly TRBD1 on 5 matching bases. Germline V gives CDR1 KGHSY, CDR2 FQNENV. CDR3 length: 15 amino acids. Trimming took 5 bases from V and 0 from J, leaving 13 bases between them. The CDR3 nucleotides read TGTGCCAGCAGCTCCGACAGTTCACTGAACACTGAAGCTTTCTTT. Protein sequence: CASSSDSSLNTEAFF.

V and J are TRBV24-1 and TRBJ2-3; D possibly uses TRBD1 or TRBD2 (5 bases each). Trimming stripped 0 bases from V and 0 bases from J, with 9 bases between. The germline V gene encodes CDR1 KGHDR and CDR2 SFDVKD. The CDR3 totals 16 residues. CDR3 DNA sequence: TGTGCCACCAGTGATTTGGGGGGAACAAGCACAGATACGCAGTATTTT. Its protein product is CATSDLGGTSTDTQYF.

Comment on this clonotype: A much larger clonotype is one base distant, so this may be a read error. J is TRBJ2-1 and V is TRBV4-3, with D tentatively TRBD2 (5 bases). The CDR3 is 16 residues long. Germline-derived CDR1 and CDR2 are LGHNA and YSLEER. The CDR3 loop is CASSQDYGLDYIEQFF. CDR3 bases: TGCGCCAGCAGCCAAGATTACGGACTCGACTACATTGAGCAGTTCTTC.

This clonotype was counted between two and nine times. This chain uses TRBV12-3 or TRBV12-4 with TRBJ1-3; D is perhaps TRBD1 (5 bases). The CDR3 has 14 residues. Between the trimmed V and J ends, which lost 7 bases and 5 bases, there was a span of 15 bases. CDR3 region: CASTGTAPRNTIYF. The CDR3 DNA reads as TGTGCCAGCACCGGGACGGCGCCAAGAAACACCATATATTTT.

The V gene is TRBV19, the J gene TRBJ2-1; tentatively, D is TRBD1 or TRBD2 (6 bases each). Trimming cost V 4 bases and J 1 base, with 26 bases left between them. The CDR3 runs 20 residues. In germline, CDR1 is LNHDA, CDR2 SQIVND (reference sequence). The CDR3 nucleotides read TGTGCCAGTAGTAGCCCCCGGGGGCAAGGACTAAGTAGGTCCTACAATGAGCAGTTCTTC. Protein: CASSSPRGQGLSRSYNEQFF.

This clonotype was seen only a few times. The CDR3 DNA follows: TGTGCCAGCAGCTTAGCGGGGGGGGACAAGTATTTT. As protein: CASSLAGGDKYF. This chain uses TRBV7-8 with TRBJ2-3; D possibly corresponds to TRBD2 (7 bases). V was cut by 0 bases and J by 13 bases, with 11 bases left in between. This CDR3 is built from 12 residues. Per germline, CDR1 SGHVS and CDR2 FQNEAQ.

The rearrangement joins TRBV9 to TRBJ2-3, with D uncertain. Germline-derived CDR1 and CDR2 are SGDLS and YYNGEE. The CDR3 length is 14 residues. V lost 0 bases and J lost 2, with 7 bases in between. The CDR3 region is CASSVGPYTDTQYF. In DNA, the CDR3 is TGTGCCAGCAGCGTAGGACCCTACACAGATACGCAGTATTTT.

This clonotype was counted only a few times. The chain links TRBV7-9 to TRBJ2-3; 9 positions agree with TRBD1. V trimming: 3 bases; J trimming: 11 bases; junction bases outside the gene matches: 3. Germline V lookup: CDR1 SEHNR, CDR2 FQNEAQ (reference sequence). The CDR3 has 12 amino acids. The CDR3 spells CASSFGTGLQYF. In nucleotides, the CDR3 is TGTGCCAGCAGCTTCGGGACAGGGTTGCAGTATTTT.

This clonotype was counted many times. The chain has TRBV7-8 and TRBJ2-5; D gene unclear. The CDR3 runs to 12 residues. Germline V gives CDR1 SGHVS, CDR2 FQNEAQ. The V end was cut by 7 bases, the J end by 5 bases, with 11 bases between. DNA of the CDR3: TGTGCCAGCATAGGCGTGTCGGAGACCCAGTACTTC. It is translated as CASIGVSETQYF.

This clonotype was counted at least ten times. This chain uses TRBV7-2 with TRBJ2-1, with D possibly matching TRBD2 (7 bases). Per the germline V gene, CDR1 is SGHTA and CDR2 is FQGNSA. V was pared by 5 bases and J by 9 bases, with 17 bases between. There are 14 residues in the CDR3. CDR3 residues: CASSPIRGGAEQFF. Written as DNA, the CDR3 is TGTGCCAGCAGCCCGATCAGGGGAGGGGCTGAGCAGTTCTTC.

This clonotype was seen more than once but under ten times. The chain combines TRBV24-1 with TRBJ2-2; 9 bases agree with TRBD1. This CDR3 has 13 amino acids. Germline V gene sequence: CDR1 KGHDR, CDR2 SFDVKD. J lost 6 bases, V lost 5 bases, and 0 bases had no gene match. The chain's CDR3 is CATSGQGAGELFF. The CDR3 coding sequence is TGTGCCACCAGTGGACAGGGGGCCGGGGAGCTGTTTTTT.

This chain links TRBV12-3 or TRBV12-4 with TRBJ2-3; 7 positions match TRBD1. The CDR3 runs to 14 residues. V lost 5 bases and J lost 9; bases outside the gene matches: 11. The CDR3 loop reads CASSPDRTGETQYF. CDR3 sequence (DNA): TGTGCCAGCAGTCCTGACAGGACAGGAGAAACGCAGTATTTT.

This clonotype was seen a few times. The chain has TRBV20-1 and TRBJ1-2; D remains unclear. Between the trimmed V and J ends, which lost 0 bases and 4 bases, there was a span of 12 bases. The germline V gene encodes CDR1 DFQATT and CDR2 SNEGSKA (reference sequence). This CDR3 is 14 amino acids long. In DNA, the CDR3 is TGCAGTGCTAGAGATTCGGTTAATTCCTATGGCTACACCTTC. Protein sequence: CSARDSVNSYGYTF.